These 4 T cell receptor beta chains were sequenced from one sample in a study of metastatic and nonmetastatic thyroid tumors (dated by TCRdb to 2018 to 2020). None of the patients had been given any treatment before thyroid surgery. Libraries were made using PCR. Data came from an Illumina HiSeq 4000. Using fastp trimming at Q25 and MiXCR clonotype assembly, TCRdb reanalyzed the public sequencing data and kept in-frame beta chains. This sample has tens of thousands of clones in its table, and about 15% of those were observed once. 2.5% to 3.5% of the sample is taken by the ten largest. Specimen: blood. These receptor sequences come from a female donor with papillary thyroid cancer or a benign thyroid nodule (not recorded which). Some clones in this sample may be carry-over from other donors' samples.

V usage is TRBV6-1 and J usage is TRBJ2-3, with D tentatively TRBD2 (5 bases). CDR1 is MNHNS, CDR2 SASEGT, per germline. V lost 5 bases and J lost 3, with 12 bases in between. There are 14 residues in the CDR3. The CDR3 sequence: CASSTGLRTDTQYF. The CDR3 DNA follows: TGTGCCAGCAGTACCGGACTGAGAACAGATACGCAGTATTTT.

Written as DNA, the CDR3 is TGCAGTGCAAAGACCCCCGCGGACACCGGGGAGCTGTTTTTT. It yields the protein CSAKTPADTGELFF. The genes are TRBV20-1 and TRBJ2-2; D gene uncertain. V dropped 6 bases and J dropped 3 bases, with 14 bases sitting between them. This CDR3 is built from 14 residues. Germline loops: CDR1 DFQATT, CDR2 SNEGSKA (reference sequence).

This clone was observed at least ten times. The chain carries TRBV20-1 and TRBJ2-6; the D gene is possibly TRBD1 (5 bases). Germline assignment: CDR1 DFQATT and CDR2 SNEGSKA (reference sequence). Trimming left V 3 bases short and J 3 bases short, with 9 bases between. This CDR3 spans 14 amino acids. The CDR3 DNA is TGCAGTGCTAGTCGGCAGGGTGGGGCCAACGTCCTGACTTTC. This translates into CSASRQGGANVLTF.

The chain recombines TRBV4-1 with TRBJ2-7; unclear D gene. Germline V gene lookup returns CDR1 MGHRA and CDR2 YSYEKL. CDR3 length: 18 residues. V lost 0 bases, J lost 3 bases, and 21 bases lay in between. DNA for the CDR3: TGCGCCAGCAGCCAAGACCCTCTCGAAAGCGCTCCTCTCTACGAGCAGTACTTC. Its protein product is CASSQDPLESAPLYEQYF.